This TCR beta chain was documented in a study of CD8+CD57+ T cells in acquired aplastic anemia. Turning to the study itself: The DNA of sorted CD4+ and CD8+ cells averaged roughly 3 ug.

This clonotype was recorded many times. Its antigen remains unknown. Findings and limits, study-wide: Roughly 31 CD8+ CDR3 sequences were shared between patients and controls.

The junction had 12 bases not matched to a gene; V was cut back by 2 bases and J by 3 bases. CDR1 is SNHLY, CDR2 FYNNEI, per germline. CDR3 length: 18 residues. An expansion of CD8+CD57+ cells by flow cytometry had been shown in patients chosen for sequencing. A severe acquired aplastic anemia diagnosis applied to all patients. The blood sampling took place in patients who had so far received no therapy. The TCR beta profiling, which covered VDJ combination and CDR3 sequence, was carried out using genomic DNA as the template. TCRdb reprocessed the reads via MiXCR and lists one record per CDR3 protein. The sample consists of under 250,000 distinct CDR3 sequences, approximately 60% of them appearing once.

The rearrangement links TRBV2 to TRBJ2-5; 10 nucleotides line up with TRBD1. The source of this sequence is a human donor with aplastic anemia. Specimen: sorted CD4+, CD8+, or CD8+CD57+ T cells (not recorded which) from PBMCs. CDR3: CASSEKYFPGQGKETQYF. The CDR3 DNA reads as TGTGCCAGCAGTGAAAAATATTTCCCGGGACAGGGGAAAGAGACCCAGTACTTC.